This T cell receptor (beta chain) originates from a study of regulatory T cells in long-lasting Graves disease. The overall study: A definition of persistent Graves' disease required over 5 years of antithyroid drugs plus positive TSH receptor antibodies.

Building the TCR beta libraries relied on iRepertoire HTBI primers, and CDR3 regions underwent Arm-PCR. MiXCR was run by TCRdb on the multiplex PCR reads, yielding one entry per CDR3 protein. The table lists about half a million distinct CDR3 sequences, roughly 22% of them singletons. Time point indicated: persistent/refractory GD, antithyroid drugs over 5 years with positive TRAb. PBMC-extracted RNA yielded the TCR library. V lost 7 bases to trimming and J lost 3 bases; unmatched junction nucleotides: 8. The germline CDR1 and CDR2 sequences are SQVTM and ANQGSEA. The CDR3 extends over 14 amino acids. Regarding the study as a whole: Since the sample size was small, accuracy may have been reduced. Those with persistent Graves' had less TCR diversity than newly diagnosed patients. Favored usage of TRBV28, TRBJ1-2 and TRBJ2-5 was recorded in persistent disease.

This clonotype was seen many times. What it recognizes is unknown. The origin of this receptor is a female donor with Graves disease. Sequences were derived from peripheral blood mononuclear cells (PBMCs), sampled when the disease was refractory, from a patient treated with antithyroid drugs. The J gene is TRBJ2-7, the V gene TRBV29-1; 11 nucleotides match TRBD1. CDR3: CSGAGTGGIYEQYF. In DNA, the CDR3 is TGCAGCGGCGCCGGGACAGGGGGGATCTACGAGCAGTACTTC.